Listed below are T cell receptor beta chains from one sample, sequenced in a study of blood T cell repertoires in COVID-19. The data were produced by immunoSEQ multiplex PCR, yet TCRdb's version contains in-frame clones alone and is incomplete. The sample carries around 150,000 clones, over 70% recorded once. The specimen was PBMCs or T cells enriched from blood (not recorded which). These receptors came from a middle-aged man who had recovered from COVID-19. CDR3s include the opening cysteine and the closing phenylalanine or tryptophan.

CASSPIGGEVTEAFF	TRBV18
CASSPQTGDETQYF	TRBV7-3
CASSLMAGAGDEQFF	TRBV7-3
CATSRDLGTADYGYTF	TRBV15
CASSPGGSGNFNEQFF	TRBV5-4
CASKLTGALNSPLHF	TRBV28
CASSLGTGYEKLFF	TRBV5-8
CASSHLAGEGEQFF	TRBV11-3
CASSEASGSLYF	TRBV10-1
CASSPGGSGETQYF	TRBV7-9
CASSIAGAETQYF	TRBV19
CASSDSTYQPF	TRBV6-4
CATRGGVATQYF	TRBV28
CATSGTAYEQYF	TRBV6-5
CASSPGQGNYGYTF	TRBV3-1/TRBV3-2
CASSLLPNQPQHF	TRBV5-5
CASSREGKETQYF	TRBV11-3
CASSVAGTPLGSTGELFF	TRBV9
CASRTGTGVDTQYF	TRBV7-3
CASSYRGSSYNEQFF	TRBV6-2/TRBV6-3
CASSPRDRGEQYF	TRBV3-1/TRBV3-2
CASSKGGQGFNNEQFF	TRBV21-1
CSVGGGGNQPQHF	TRBV29-1
CASSQGGLVGQPQHF	TRBV3-1/TRBV3-2
CASSFGGYADTQYF	TRBV11-2
CASSEAWTSGAEQFF	TRBV6-1
CATSRNETGSYEQYF	TRBV24-1
CASSSPLAGFSAGELFF	TRBV27
CASGNGGAGTEAFF	TRBV28
CASSKSPTGKAEAFF	TRBV21-1
CASSQHGITYNEQFF	TRBV4-1
CASSLAQDYGYTF	TRBV7-2
CASSLEGGVYEQYF	TRBV7-2
CSVEDPGRSGANVLTF	TRBV29-1
CASSLQGSTFF	TRBV6-5
CASSQVRGNHGYTF	TRBV3-1/TRBV3-2
CASSRGQGRGTDTQYF	TRBV14
CATSSRGNYGYTF	TRBV11-2
CASSPPKREGNNEQFF	TRBV3-1/TRBV3-2
CASSSTGSTDEKLFF	TRBV5-6